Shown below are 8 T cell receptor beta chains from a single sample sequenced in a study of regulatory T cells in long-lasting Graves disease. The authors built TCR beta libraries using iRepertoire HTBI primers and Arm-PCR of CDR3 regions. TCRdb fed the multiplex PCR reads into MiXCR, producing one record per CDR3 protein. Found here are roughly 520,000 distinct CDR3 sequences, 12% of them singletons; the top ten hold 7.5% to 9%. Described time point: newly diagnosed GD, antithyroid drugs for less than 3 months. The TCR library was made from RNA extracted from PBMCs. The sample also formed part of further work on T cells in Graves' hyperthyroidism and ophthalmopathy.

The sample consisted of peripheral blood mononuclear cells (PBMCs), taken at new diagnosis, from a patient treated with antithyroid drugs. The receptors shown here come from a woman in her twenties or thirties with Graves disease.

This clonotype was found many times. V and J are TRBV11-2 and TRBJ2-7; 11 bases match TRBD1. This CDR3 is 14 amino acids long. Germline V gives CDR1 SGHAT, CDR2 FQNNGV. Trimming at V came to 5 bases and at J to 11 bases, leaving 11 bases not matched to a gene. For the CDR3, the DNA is TGTGCCAGCAGCGTCCGGGACAGGGGGGGACTGGAGTACTTC. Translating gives CASSVRDRGGLEYF.

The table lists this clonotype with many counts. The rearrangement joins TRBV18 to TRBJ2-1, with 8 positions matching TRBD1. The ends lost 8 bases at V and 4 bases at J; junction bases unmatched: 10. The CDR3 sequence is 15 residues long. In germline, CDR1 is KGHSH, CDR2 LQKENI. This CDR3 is CASSPPGQVYNEQFF. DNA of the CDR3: TGTGCCAGCAGTCCCCCGGGACAGGTGTACAATGAGCAGTTCTTC.

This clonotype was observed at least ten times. The CDR3, as DNA: TGCAGTGCTAGATCGGGAGGGGGAAACTATGGCTACACCTTC. The encoded protein is CSARSGGGNYGYTF. The V call is TRBV20-1, the J call TRBJ1-2, with a weak D call TRBD1 (6 bases). V lost 2 bases, J lost 2 bases, and 12 bases lay in between. This CDR3 region has 14 residues. The germline V gene has CDR1 DFQATT and CDR2 SNEGSKA (reference sequence).

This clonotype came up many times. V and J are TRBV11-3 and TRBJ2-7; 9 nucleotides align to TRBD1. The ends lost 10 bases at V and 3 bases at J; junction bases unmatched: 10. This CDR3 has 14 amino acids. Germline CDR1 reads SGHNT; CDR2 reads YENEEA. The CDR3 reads CATRRTGDDYEQYF. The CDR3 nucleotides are TGTGCCACGCGTAGGACAGGGGACGACTACGAGCAGTACTTC.

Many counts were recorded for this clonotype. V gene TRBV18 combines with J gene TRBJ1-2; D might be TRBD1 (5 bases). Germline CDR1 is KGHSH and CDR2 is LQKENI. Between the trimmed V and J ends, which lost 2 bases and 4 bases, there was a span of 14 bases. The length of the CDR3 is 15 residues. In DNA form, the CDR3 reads TGTGCCAGCTCACCAAGCTCCGACAGTGCCTATGGCTACACCTTC. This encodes CASSPSSDSAYGYTF.

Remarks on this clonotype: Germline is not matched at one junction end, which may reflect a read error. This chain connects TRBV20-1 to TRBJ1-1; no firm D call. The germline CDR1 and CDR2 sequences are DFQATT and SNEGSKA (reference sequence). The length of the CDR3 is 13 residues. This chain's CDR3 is CSARATLNTETFF. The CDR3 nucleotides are TGCAGTGCTAGAGCGACGCTGAACACTGAAACTTTCTTT.

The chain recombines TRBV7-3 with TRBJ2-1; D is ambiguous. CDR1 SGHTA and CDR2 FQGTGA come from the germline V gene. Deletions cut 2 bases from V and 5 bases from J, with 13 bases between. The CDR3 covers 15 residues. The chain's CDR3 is CASSLGLPEDNEQFF. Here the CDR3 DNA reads TGTGCCAGCAGCTTAGGGCTACCCGAAGACAATGAGCAGTTCTTC.

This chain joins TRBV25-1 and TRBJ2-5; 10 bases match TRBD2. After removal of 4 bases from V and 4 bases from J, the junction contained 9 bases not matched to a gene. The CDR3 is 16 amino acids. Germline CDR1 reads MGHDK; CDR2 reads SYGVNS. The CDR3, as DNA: TGTGCCAGCAGTGTTCAGCGGGAGGGCCGAGGAGAGACCCAGTACTTC. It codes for CASSVQREGRGETQYF.